This T cell receptor beta chain derives from a study of blood T cell repertoires in COVID-19 (dated by TCRdb to 2018 to 2020). For context, the study as a whole: Collaborator samples came from the United States, Italy and Spain and covered acute and convalescent phases of COVID-19. The prospective study material was composed of cDNA or gDNA derived from T cells, B-cell-depleted T cells, or PBMCs. The repertoires were made available in a free public database intended to serve as a resource for research on the immune response to SARS-CoV-2. Where available, HLA class I and class II types were obtained from metadata supplied by the sample provider rather than from assay-based typing. Samples came from the ongoing ImmuneRACE study (first 160 participants) plus 1,254 subjects from 6 global collaborators. Deeply sampled blood TCRbeta repertoires from subjects exposed to, actively infected with, or recovered from COVID-19 were included in the dataset. A de-identified subject ID, COVID-19 status, age in years and sex were almost always included in the sample metadata. What the authors observed across the whole study: The amount of clinical and demographic metadata varied by source and participant and was provided uncurated.

The CDR3 covers 13 residues, taking in both the cysteine and the phenylalanine. Just the 39-base CDR3 DNA is kept, in frame starting at base 1. A distance of 12 bases separates the germline ends of V and J, which lose 6 bases and 3 bases respectively. The germline V gene supplies CDR1 SNHLY and CDR2 FYNNEI. The immunoSEQ Assay, a bias-controlled multiplex PCR, was used to amplify TCRbeta CDR3 regions from genomic DNA. On the study's bioinformatics: The number of nucleated cells in each sample was estimated from the amplification of reference gene primers within the assay. To quantify the absolute abundance of each unique TCRbeta CDR3 rearrangement, sequence reads were collapsed and filtered. Productive Simpson clonality was computed per sample as the square root of Simpson's diversity index over productive rearrangements. Imported from immuneACCESS, the table was reduced by TCRdb to in-frame sequences with V and J called. These copies leave out some clones; in studies compared against another copy, an unresolved V gene accounts for under half, and the cause of the remainder is not known. D and trimming were read from the DNA, whereas the V and J calls and clone size are those reported in that table. The sample data list 100,000 or so clones, and roughly 92% of these were observed just once. The ten most abundant clones make up 0.85% to 1% of the sample.

Concerning this clone itself: Its antigen remains unidentified. Base quality data are lacking; no much larger clone is found one base away.

The collaborating institutions used their own protocols to collect whole blood in K2EDTA tubes. For TCRbeta analysis, collaborators shipped samples as frozen whole blood, isolated PBMCs, or DNA extracted from either of those sample types. Recombination connected TRBV2 to TRBJ2-7, with a tentative D gene TRBD1 over 6 matching bases. This TCR derives from a man between 60 and 75 years old with acute or convalescent COVID-19. The sequencing sample was made of peripheral blood. The nucleotide sequence is TGTGCCAGCAGCCAGGACAGACTCTACGAGCAGTACTTC. Its translation is CASSQDRLYEQYF.